A selection of T cell receptor beta chains follows, all from one sample in a study of cytomegalovirus exposure and HLA in healthy donors. The method was immunoSEQ multiplex PCR; TCRdb's version includes in-frame clones alone and lacks a portion of them. The sample yields 35,000 to 40,000 clones, around three fifths seen once. Sequencing was carried out using PBMCs. The receptors were sampled from a man over 45 in good health and CMV-seropositive. Each CDR3 is given with its conserved first and last residue. D genes are given only for firm matches. Not all rows give a size; the values are once, few, many and, for expanded clones, a class.

d_call	clone_size	j_call	v_call	cdr3_aa	cdr3_nt
TRBD1	few	TRBJ1-2	TRBV6-5	CASSYGQDYGYTF	TGTGCCAGCAGTTACGGACAGGACTATGGCTACACCTTC
.	.	TRBJ2-3	TRBV13	CASSLLRSGGAYF	TGTGCCAGCAGCTTATTACGGTCGGGGGGCGCGTATTTT
.	.	TRBJ1-2	TRBV7-2	CASTGESYGYTF	TGTGCCAGCACTGGGGAGAGCTATGGCTACACCTTC
TRBD2	.	TRBJ2-5	TRBV2	CASRRTSGGEETQYF	TGTGCCAGCAGGAGGACTAGCGGGGGGGAGGAGACCCAGTACTTC
TRBD1	.	TRBJ2-7	TRBV4-1	CASSQETGGSYEQYF	TGCGCCAGCAGCCAAGAGACAGGGGGCTCTTACGAGCAGTACTTC
TRBD1	.	TRBJ2-7	TRBV6-5	CASSPPGQAFYEQYF	TGTGCCAGCAGTCCTCCGGGACAGGCTTTCTACGAGCAGTACTTC
.	.	TRBJ2-5	TRBV11-2	CASSVTGSGQETQYF	TGTGCCAGCAGCGTAACAGGGTCCGGGCAAGAGACCCAGTACTTC
TRBD1	few	TRBJ1-4	TRBV6-1	CASSLTGNEKLFF	TGTGCCAGCAGCCTGACAGGGAATGAAAAACTGTTTTTT
TRBD2	.	TRBJ2-1	TRBV7-9	CASAGGNNYNEQFF	TGTGCCAGTGCGGGGGGGAATAACTACAATGAGCAGTTCTTC
.	.	TRBJ2-3	TRBV9	CASSVVSQPPDTQYF	TGTGCCAGCAGCGTAGTTTCACAGCCTCCGGATACGCAGTATTTT
TRBD1	.	TRBJ1-2	TRBV5-1	CASSEDRAYGYTF	TGCGCCAGCAGCGAGGACAGGGCCTATGGCTACACCTTC
.	.	TRBJ2-1	TRBV28	CASQGYNEQFF	TGTGCCAGCCAGGGGTACAATGAGCAGTTCTTC
.	once	TRBJ1-2	TRBV9	CASSVTGNYGYTF	TGTGCCAGCAGCGTCACAGGGAACTATGGCTACACCTTC
TRBD2	.	TRBJ2-3	TRBV11-2	CASSPQWGGGQYF	TGTGCCAGCAGCCCACAGTGGGGGGGTGGGCAGTATTTT
.	once	TRBJ1-1	TRBV28	CASSLRTEAFF	TGTGCCAGCAGTTTACGGACTGAAGCTTTCTTT
.	.	TRBJ2-7	TRBV29-1	CSVDRGHEQYF	TGCAGCGTTGACAGGGGCCACGAGCAGTACTTC
.	once	TRBJ1-6	TRBV7-2	CASTSGSSYNSPLHF	TGTGCCAGCACCTCGGGAAGCTCCTATAATTCACCCCTCCACTTT
.	medium-sized	TRBJ2-3	TRBV5-5	CASSRDTDTQYF	TGTGCCAGCAGCCGAGACACAGATACGCAGTATTTT
.	.	TRBJ1-5	TRBV9	CASSVGGRVQPQHF	TGTGCCAGCAGCGTAGGGGGGCGCGTCCAGCCCCAGCATTTT
TRBD1	.	TRBJ1-3	TRBV6-5	CASSYGTGGNTIYF	TGTGCCAGCAGTTACGGGACAGGGGGAAACACCATATATTTT
.	.	TRBJ1-2	TRBV12-5	CASGPGEGYGYTF	TGTGCTAGTGGCCCCGGGGAGGGCTATGGCTACACCTTC
.	.	TRBJ1-5	TRBV29-1	CSVRGSGNQPQHF	TGCAGCGTCAGGGGTTCCGGCAATCAGCCCCAGCATTTT
TRBD1	.	TRBJ1-4	TRBV7-2	CASSPDRVANEKLFF	TGTGCCAGCAGCCCGGACAGGGTGGCTAATGAAAAACTGTTTTTT
.	.	TRBJ1-2	TRBV28	CASHRAQIGYTF	TGTGCCAGCCACAGGGCGCAGATCGGCTACACCTTC
TRBD2	.	TRBJ2-1	TRBV5-4	CASSLGAGAGSSYNEQFF	TGTGCCAGCAGCCTCGGAGCGGGGGCAGGGAGCTCCTACAATGAGCAGTTCTTC
TRBD1	.	TRBJ1-5	TRBV7-9	CASSYTGGVGHF	TGTGCCAGCAGCTACACAGGGGGGGTCGGTCATTTT
.	.	TRBJ1-2	TRBV4-3	CASSQGRGGYGYTF	TGCGCCAGCAGCCAAGGCAGGGGCGGCTATGGCTACACCTTC
TRBD1	.	TRBJ1-1	TRBV6-5	CASSTSGTANTEAFF	TGTGCCAGCAGTACATCCGGGACAGCAAACACTGAAGCTTTCTTT
TRBD1	.	TRBJ1-1	TRBV13	CASSHEVRGQDTEAFF	TGTGCCAGCAGCCACGAGGTCAGGGGGCAGGACACTGAAGCTTTCTTT
.	.	TRBJ2-5	TRBV15	CATSREGGSKETQYF	TGTGCCACCAGCAGAGAAGGAGGTAGTAAAGAGACCCAGTACTTC
.	once	TRBJ2-7	TRBV10-3	CAISESAGYEQYF	TGTGCCATCAGTGAGTCCGCGGGGTACGAGCAGTACTTC
TRBD1	few	TRBJ2-5	TRBV28	CASSATGGNQETQYF	TGTGCCAGCAGTGCCACAGGGGGAAATCAAGAGACCCAGTACTTC
TRBD1	.	TRBJ1-2	TRBV29-1	CSVEDRPGQAAYGYTF	TGCAGCGTTGAAGATCGACCAGGACAGGCCGCCTATGGCTACACCTTC
TRBD1	.	TRBJ1-6	TRBV6-5	CASTGTGGANSPLHF	TGTGCCAGCACCGGGACAGGGGGCGCGAATTCACCCCTCCACTTT
.	.	TRBJ2-3	TRBV6-5	CASSYGGGTDTQYF	TGTGCCAGCAGTTATGGGGGCGGCACAGATACGCAGTATTTT
.	.	TRBJ2-7	TRBV27	CASSLTGLAGQYF	TGTGCCAGCAGTTTAACGGGGTTAGCTGGGCAGTACTTC
TRBD1	.	TRBJ2-5	TRBV12-5	CASGSPGRGQTQYF	TGTGCTAGTGGTTCCCCTGGAAGGGGGCAGACCCAGTACTTC
.	.	TRBJ1-5	TRBV7-9	CASSLGSGDQPQHF	TGTGCCAGCAGCTTAGGCTCAGGGGACCAGCCCCAGCATTTT
.	.	TRBJ1-5	TRBV6-6	CASSSQALNQPQHF	TGTGCCAGCAGTTCACAGGCGTTAAATCAGCCCCAGCATTTT
.	.	TRBJ1-5	TRBV28	CASSFGLGRGPQHF	TGTGCCAGCAGTTTCGGCCTGGGGAGGGGGCCCCAGCATTTT
TRBD2	once	TRBJ2-2	TRBV7-8	CASSFAGGTGELFF	TGTGCCAGCAGCTTCGCGGGAGGCACCGGGGAGCTGTTTTTT
.	.	TRBJ2-3	TRBV11-2	CASSFWGPDTQYF	TGTGCCAGCAGCTTTTGGGGGCCAGATACGCAGTATTTT
.	.	TRBJ1-3	TRBV7-2	CASSLAYNRAGAGNTIYF	TGTGCCAGCAGCTTAGCGTATAATAGGGCAGGGGCTGGAAACACCATATATTTT
.	.	TRBJ2-5	TRBV27	CASSFEGLGTQYF	TGTGCCAGCAGTTTCGAGGGGCTGGGGACTCAGTACTTC
TRBD1	.	TRBJ2-7	TRBV5-4	CASSGPTGRNYEQYF	TGTGCCAGCAGCGGACCGACAGGGAGAAACTACGAGCAGTACTTC
TRBD1	few	TRBJ2-7	TRBV6-6	CASSPRQGAAYEQYF	TGTGCCAGCAGTCCGAGACAGGGGGCCGCCTACGAGCAGTACTTC
TRBD1	once	TRBJ2-2	TRBV7-2	CASSFRTGATTGELFF	TGTGCCAGCAGCTTCCGGACAGGGGCGACCACCGGGGAGCTGTTTTTT
.	.	TRBJ1-1	TRBV6-6	CASSPRGTGAFF	TGTGCCAGCAGCCCCCGGGGGACTGGGGCTTTCTTT
.	.	TRBJ2-7	TRBV20-1	CSARDTYEQYF	TGCAGTGCTAGAGATACCTACGAGCAGTACTTC
TRBD1	few	TRBJ1-2	TRBV6-1	CASSETGGAFDYTF	TGTGCCAGCAGCGAAACAGGGGGTGCCTTCGACTACACCTTC